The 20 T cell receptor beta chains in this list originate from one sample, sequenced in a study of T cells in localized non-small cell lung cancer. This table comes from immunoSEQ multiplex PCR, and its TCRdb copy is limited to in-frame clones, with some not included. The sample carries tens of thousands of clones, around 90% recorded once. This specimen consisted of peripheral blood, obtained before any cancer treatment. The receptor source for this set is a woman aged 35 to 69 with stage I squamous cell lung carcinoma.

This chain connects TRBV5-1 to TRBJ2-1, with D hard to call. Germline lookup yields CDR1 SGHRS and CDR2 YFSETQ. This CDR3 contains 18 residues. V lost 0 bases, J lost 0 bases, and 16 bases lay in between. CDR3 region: CASSLDPLGMSSYNEQFF. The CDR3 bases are TGCGCCAGCAGCTTGGATCCCTTGGGGATGAGCTCCTACAATGAGCAGTTCTTC. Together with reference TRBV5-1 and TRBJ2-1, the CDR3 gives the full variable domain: KAGVTQTPRYLIKTRGQQVTLSCSPISGHRSVSWYQQTPGQGLQFLFEYFSETQRNKGNFPGRFSGRQFSNSRSEMNVSTLELGDSALYLCASSLDPLGMSSYNEQFFGPGTRLTVL.

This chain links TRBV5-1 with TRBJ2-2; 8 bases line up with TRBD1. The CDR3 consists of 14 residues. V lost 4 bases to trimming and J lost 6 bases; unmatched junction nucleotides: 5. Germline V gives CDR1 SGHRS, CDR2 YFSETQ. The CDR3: CASSIDRGPGELFF. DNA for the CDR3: TGCGCCAGCAGCATCGACAGGGGTCCCGGGGAGCTGTTTTTT.

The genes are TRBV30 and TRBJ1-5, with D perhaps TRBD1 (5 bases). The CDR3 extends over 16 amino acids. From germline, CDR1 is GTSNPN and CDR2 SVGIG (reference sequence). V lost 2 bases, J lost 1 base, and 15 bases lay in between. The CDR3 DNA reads TGTGCCTGGAGTTACACAGGCCGGGTCAGCAATCAGCCCCAGCATTTT. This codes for CAWSYTGRVSNQPQHF.

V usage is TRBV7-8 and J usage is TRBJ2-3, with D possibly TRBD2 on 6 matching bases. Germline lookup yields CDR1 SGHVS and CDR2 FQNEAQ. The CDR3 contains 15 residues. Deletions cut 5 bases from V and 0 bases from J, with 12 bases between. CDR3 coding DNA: TGTGCCAGCAGCACGAGGGACTCTAGCACAGATACGCAGTATTTT. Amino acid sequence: CASSTRDSSTDTQYF. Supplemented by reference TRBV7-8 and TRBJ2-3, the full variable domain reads GAGVSQSPRYKVAKRGQDVALRCDPISGHVSLFWYQQALGQGPEFLTYFQNEAQLDKSGLPSDRFFAERPEGSVSTLKIQRTQQEDSAVYLCASSTRDSSTDTQYFGPGTRLTVL.

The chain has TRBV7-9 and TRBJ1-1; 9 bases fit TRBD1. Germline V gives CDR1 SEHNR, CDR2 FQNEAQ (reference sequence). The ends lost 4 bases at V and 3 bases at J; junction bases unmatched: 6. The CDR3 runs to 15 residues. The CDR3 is CASSSLTGGDTEAFF. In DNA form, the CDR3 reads TGTGCCAGCAGCTCCCTCACAGGGGGCGACACTGAAGCTTTCTTT.

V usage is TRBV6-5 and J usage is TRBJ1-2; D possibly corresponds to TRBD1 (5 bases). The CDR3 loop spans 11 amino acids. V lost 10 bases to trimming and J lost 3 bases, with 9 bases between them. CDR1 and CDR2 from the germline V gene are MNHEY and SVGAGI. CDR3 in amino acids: CATGRDYGYTF. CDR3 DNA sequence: TGTGCCACGGGGCGGGACTATGGCTACACCTTC.

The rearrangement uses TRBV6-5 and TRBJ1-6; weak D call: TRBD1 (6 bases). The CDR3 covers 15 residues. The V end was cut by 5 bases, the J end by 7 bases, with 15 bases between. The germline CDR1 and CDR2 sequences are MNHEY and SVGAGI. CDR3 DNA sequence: TGTGCCAGCAGTCTCGGGGGCCGGAGGAATTCACCCCTCCACTTT. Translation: CASSLGGRRNSPLHF.

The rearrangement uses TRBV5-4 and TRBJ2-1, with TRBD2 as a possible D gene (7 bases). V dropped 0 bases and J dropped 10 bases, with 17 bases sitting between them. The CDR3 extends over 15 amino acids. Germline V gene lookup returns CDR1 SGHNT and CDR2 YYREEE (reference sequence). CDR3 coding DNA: TGTGCCAGCAGCTTGGACCGGGGGGCCCTCAGGGAGCAGTTCTTC. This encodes CASSLDRGALREQFF.

CDR3 in DNA: TGCGCCAGCAGCCAGCCCCTCGGGACAGCGAACACTGAAGCTTTCTTT. Its protein product is CASSQPLGTANTEAFF. The chain has TRBV4-1 and TRBJ1-1; 7 nucleotides agree with TRBD1. Germline V gene lookup returns CDR1 MGHRA and CDR2 YSYEKL. CDR3 length: 16 residues. J was trimmed by 1 base and V by 3 bases; bases with no gene match: 8.

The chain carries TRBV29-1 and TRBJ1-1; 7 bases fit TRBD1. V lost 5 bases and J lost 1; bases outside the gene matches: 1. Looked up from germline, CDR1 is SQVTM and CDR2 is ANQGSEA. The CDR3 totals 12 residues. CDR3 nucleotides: TGCAGCGTTTACAGGGGGAACACTGAAGCTTTCTTT. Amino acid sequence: CSVYRGNTEAFF.

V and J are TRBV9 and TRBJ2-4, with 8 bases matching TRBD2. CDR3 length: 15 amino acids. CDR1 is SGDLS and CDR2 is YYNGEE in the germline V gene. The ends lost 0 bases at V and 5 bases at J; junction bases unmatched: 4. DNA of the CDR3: TGTGCCAGCAGCGTAGCGGGGGGGCCAGAAAACATTCAGTACTTC. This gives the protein CASSVAGGPENIQYF.

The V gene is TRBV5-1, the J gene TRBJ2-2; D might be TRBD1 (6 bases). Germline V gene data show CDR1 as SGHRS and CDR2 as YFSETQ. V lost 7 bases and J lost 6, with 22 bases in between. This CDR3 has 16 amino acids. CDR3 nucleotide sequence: TGCGCCAGCGGCCCAATAACAGGGCTGGGCGCCGGGGAGCTGTTTTTT. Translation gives CASGPITGLGAGELFF.

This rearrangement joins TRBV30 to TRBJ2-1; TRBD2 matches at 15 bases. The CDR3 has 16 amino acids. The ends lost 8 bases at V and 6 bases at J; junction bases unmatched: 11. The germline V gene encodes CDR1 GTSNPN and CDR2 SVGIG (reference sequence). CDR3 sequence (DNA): TGTGCCCGGACTAGCGGGGGGGCGGGGTTTATCAATGAGCAGTTCTTC. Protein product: CARTSGGAGFINEQFF.

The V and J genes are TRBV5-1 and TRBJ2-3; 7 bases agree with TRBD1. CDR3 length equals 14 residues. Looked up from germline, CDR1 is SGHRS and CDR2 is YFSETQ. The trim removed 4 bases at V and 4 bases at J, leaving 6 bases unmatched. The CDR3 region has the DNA TGCGCCAGCAGCGACAGACAGGGCGCAGATACGCAGTATTTT. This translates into CASSDRQGADTQYF.

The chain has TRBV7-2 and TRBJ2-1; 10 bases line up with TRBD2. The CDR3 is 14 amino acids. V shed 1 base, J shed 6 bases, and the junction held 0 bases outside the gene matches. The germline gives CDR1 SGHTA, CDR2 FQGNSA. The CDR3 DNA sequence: TGTGCCAGCAGCTTAGAGCGGGGGGGCAATGAGCAGTTCTTC. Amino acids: CASSLERGGNEQFF.

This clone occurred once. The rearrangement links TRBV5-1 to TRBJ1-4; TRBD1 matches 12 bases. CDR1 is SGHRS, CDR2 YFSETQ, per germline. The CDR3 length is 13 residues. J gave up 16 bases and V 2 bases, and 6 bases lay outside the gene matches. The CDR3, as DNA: TGCGCCAGCAGCTTACGGGACAGGGGGCGAAAGTTTTTT. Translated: CASSLRDRGRKFF.

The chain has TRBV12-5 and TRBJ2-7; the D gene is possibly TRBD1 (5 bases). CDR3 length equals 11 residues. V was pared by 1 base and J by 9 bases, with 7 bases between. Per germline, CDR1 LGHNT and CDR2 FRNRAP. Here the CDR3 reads CASGLGQGQYF. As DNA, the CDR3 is TGTGCTAGTGGTTTGGGGCAGGGGCAGTACTTC.

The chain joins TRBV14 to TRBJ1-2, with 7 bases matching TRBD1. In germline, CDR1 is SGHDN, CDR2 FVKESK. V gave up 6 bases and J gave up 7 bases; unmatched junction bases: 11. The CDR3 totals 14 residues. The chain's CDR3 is CASSRQGGGSGYTF. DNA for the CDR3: TGTGCCAGCAGTCGACAGGGAGGGGGATCTGGCTACACCTTC.

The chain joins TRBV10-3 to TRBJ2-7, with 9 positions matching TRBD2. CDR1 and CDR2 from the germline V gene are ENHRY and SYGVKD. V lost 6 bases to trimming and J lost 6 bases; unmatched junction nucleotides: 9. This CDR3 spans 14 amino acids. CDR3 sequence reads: CAIRGSGGNGEQYF. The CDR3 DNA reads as TGTGCCATCAGGGGCAGCGGGGGGAACGGCGAGCAGTACTTC.

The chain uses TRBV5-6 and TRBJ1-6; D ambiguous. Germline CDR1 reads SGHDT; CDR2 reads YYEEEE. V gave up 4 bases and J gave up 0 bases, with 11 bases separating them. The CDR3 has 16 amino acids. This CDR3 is CASSGPGSSYNSPLHF. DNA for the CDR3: TGTGCCAGCAGCGGACCTGGGAGCTCCTATAATTCACCCCTCCACTTT.